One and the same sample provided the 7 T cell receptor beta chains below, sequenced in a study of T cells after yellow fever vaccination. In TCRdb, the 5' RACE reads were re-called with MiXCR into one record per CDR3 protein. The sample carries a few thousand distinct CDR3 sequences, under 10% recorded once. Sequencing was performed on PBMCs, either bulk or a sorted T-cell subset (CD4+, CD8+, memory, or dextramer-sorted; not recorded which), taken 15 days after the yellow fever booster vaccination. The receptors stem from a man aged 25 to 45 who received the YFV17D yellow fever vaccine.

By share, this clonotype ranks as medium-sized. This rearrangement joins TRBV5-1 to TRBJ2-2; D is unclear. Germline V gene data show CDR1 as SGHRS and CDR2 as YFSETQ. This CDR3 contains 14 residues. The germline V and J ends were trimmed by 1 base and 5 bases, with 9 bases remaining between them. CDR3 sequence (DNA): TGCGCCAGCAGCTTGATCCCAGCAACCGGGGAGCTGTTTTTT. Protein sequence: CASSLIPATGELFF.

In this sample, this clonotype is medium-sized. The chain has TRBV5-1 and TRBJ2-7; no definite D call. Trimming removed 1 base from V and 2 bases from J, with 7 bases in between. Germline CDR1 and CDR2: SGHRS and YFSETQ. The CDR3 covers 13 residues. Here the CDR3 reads CASSLRGPYEQYF. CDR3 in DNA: TGCGCCAGCAGCTTGCGAGGCCCCTACGAGCAGTACTTC.

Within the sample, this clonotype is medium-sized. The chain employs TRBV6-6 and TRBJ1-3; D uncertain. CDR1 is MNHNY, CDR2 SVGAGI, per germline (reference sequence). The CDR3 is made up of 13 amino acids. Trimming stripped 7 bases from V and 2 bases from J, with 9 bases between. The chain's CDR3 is CASKGLPGNTIYF. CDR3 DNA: TGTGCCAGCAAGGGTCTGCCTGGAAACACCATATATTTT.

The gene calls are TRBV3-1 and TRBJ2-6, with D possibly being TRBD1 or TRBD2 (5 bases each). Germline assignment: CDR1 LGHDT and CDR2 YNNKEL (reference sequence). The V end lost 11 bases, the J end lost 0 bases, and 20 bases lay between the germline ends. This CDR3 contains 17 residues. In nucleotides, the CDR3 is TGTGCCTCCTGCGCTTGGGACGACCACTCTGGGGCCAACGTCCTGACTTTC. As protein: CASCAWDDHSGANVLTF.

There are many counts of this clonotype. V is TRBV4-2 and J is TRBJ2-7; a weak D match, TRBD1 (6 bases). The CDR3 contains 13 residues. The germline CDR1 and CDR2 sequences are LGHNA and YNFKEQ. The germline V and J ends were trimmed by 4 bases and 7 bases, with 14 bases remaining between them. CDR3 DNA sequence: TGTGCCAGCAGCCGGGACACTTCGTGGGAGCAGTACTTC. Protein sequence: CASSRDTSWEQYF.

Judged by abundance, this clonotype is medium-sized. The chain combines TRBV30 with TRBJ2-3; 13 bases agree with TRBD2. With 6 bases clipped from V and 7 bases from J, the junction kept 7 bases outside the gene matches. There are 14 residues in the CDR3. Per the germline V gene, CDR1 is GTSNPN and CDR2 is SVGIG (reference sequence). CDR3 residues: CACTPGLAGNTQYF. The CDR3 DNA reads TGTGCCTGCACACCGGGACTAGCGGGAAATACGCAGTATTTT.

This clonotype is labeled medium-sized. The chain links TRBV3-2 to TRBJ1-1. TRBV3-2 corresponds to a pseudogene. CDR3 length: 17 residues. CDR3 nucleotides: TGTGCCAGCAGTTACTATAGCAGGAGAACCCTGAACACTGAAGCTTTCTTT. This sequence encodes CASSYYSRRTLNTEAFF.